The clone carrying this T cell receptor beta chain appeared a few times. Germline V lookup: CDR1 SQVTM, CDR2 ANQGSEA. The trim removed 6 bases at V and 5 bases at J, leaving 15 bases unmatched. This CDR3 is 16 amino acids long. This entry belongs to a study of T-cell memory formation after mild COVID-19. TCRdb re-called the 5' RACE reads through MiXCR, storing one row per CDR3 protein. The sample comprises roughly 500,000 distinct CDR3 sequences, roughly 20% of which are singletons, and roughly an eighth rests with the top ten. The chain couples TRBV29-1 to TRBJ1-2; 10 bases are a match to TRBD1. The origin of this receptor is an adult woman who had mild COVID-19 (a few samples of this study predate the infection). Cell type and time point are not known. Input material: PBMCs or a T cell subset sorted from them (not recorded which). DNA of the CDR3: TGCAGCGTCATTGGACAGGGGGTTACCGACTATTATGGCTACACCTTC. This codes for CSVIGQGVTDYYGYTF. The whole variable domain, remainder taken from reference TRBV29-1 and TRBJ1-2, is SAVISQKPSRDICQRGTSLTIQCQVDSQVTMMFWYRQQPGQSLTLIATANQGSEATYESGFVIDKFPISRPNLTFSTLTVSNMSPEDSSIYLCSVIGQGVTDYYGYTFGSGTRLTVV.